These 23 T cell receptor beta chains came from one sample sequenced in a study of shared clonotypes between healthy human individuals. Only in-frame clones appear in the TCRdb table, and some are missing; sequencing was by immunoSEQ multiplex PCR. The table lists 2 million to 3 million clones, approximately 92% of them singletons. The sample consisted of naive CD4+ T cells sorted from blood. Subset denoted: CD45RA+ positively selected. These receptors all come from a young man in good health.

CDR3 DNA: TGTGCCAGCAGCTTAGAACTAGCGGGGCACACCGGGGAGCTGTTTTTT. Its protein is CASSLELAGHTGELFF. This chain joins TRBV7-8 and TRBJ2-2; 10 bases are shared with TRBD2. Germline V lookup: CDR1 SGHVS, CDR2 FQNEAQ. The CDR3 has 16 amino acids. V dropped 1 base and J dropped 3; count of bases not matched to a gene: 2.

The CDR3 DNA reads TGTGCCAGCAGACTAGCGGGAGGGCGTGCAGATACGCAGTATTTT. Its translation: CASRLAGGRADTQYF. The rearrangement joins TRBV11-3 to TRBJ2-3; 13 bases match TRBD2. CDR1 is SGHNT, CDR2 YENEEA, per germline. With 6 bases clipped from V and 4 bases from J, the junction kept 4 bases outside the gene matches. CDR3 size: 15 residues.

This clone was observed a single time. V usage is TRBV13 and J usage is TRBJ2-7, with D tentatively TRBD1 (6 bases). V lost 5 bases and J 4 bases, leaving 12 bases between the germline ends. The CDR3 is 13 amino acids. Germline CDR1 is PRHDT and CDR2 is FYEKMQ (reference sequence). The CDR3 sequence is CASSPGQSYEQYF. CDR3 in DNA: TGTGCCAGCAGCCCTGGACAGTCTTACGAGCAGTACTTC.

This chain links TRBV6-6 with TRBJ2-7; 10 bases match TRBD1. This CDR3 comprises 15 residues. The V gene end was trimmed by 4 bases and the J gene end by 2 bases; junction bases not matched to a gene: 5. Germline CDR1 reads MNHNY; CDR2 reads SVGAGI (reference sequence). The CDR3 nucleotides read TGTGCCAGCAGTTTTCGGACAGGGGGTACCTACGAGCAGTACTTC. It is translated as CASSFRTGGTYEQYF.

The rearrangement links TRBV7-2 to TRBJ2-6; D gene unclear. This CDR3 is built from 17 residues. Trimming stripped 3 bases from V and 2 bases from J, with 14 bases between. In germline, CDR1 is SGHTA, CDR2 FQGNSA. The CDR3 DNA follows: TGTGCCAGCAGCTTCGTGGCCCTAAACCCTGGGGCCAACGTCCTGACTTTC. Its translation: CASSFVALNPGANVLTF.

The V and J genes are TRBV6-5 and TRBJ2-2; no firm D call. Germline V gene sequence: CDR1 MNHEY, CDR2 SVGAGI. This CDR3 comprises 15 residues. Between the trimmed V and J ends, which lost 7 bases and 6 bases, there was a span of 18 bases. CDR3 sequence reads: CASTQGRWISGELFF. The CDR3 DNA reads TGTGCCAGCACCCAAGGCAGGTGGATCTCCGGGGAGCTGTTTTTT.

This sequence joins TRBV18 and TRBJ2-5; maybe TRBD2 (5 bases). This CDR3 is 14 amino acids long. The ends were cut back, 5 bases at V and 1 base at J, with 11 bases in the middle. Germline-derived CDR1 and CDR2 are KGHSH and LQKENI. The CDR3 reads CASSAGLSQETQYF. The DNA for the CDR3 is TGTGCCAGCTCAGCGGGCTTATCCCAAGAGACCCAGTACTTC.

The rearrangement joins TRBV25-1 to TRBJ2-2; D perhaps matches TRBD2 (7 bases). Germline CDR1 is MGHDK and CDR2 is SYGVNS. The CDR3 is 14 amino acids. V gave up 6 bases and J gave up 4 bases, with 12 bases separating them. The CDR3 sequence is CASSGQRGTGELFF. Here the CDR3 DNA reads TGTGCCAGCAGCGGACAGCGGGGCACCGGGGAGCTGTTTTTT.

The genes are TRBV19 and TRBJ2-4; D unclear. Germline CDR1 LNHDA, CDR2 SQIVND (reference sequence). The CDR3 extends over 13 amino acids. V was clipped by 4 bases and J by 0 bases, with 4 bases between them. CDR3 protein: CASSSEAKNIQYF. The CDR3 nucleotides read TGTGCCAGTAGTAGTGAAGCCAAAAACATTCAGTACTTC.

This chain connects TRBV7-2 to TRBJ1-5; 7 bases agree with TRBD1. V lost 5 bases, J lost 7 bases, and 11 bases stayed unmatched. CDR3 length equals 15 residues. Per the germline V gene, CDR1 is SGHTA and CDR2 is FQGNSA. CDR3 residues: CASSPVTGVRQPQHF. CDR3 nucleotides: TGTGCCAGCAGCCCAGTTACAGGGGTCCGGCAGCCCCAGCATTTT.

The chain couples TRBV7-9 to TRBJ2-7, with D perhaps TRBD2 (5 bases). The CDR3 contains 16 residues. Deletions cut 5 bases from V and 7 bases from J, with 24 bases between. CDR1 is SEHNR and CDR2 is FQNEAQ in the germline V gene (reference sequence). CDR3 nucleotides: TGTGCCAGCAGCGCGAACTCGGATTCTTCAACGGGGGAGCAGTACTTC. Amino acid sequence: CASSANSDSSTGEQYF. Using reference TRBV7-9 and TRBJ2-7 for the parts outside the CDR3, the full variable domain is DTGVSQNPRHKITKRGQNVTFRCDPISEHNRLYWYRQTLGQGPEFLTYFQNEAQLEKSRLLSDRFSAERPKGSFSTLEIQRTEQGDSAMYLCASSANSDSSTGEQYFGPGTRLTVT.

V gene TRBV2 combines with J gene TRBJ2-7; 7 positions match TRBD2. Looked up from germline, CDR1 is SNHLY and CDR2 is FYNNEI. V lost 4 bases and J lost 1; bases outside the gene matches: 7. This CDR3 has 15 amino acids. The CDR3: CASSGTSAYSYEQYF. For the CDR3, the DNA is TGTGCCAGCAGTGGTACTAGCGCCTATTCCTACGAGCAGTACTTC.

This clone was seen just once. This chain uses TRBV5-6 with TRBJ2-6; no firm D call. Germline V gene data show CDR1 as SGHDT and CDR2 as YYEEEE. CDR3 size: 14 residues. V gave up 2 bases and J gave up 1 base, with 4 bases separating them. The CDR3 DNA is TGTGCCAGCAGCTTTGGATCTGGGGCCAACGTCCTGACTTTC. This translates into CASSFGSGANVLTF.

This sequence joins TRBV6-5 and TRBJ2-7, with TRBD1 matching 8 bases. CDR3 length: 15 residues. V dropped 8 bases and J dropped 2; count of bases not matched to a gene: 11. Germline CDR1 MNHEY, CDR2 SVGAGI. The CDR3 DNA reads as TGTGCCAGCGGGGAGACAGGGGAAGCCCCCTACGAGCAGTACTTC. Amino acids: CASGETGEAPYEQYF.

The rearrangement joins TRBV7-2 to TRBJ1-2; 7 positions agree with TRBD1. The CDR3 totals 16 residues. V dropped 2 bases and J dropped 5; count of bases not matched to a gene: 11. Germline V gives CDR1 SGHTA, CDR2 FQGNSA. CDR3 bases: TGTGCCAGCAGCTTATTGTTCCGGGACAGTTCTTATGGCTACACCTTC. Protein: CASSLLFRDSSYGYTF.

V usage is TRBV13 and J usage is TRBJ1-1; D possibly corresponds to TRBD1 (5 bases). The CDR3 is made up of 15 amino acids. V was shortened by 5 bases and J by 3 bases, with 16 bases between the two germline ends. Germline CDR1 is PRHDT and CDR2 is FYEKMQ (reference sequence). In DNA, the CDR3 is TGTGCCAGCAGCCCATCCGACAGCCACGACACTGAAGCTTTCTTT. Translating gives CASSPSDSHDTEAFF.

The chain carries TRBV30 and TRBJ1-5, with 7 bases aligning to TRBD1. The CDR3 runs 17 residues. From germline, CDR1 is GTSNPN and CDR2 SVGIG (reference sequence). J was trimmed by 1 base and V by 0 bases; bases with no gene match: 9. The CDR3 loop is CAWSVVGGRASNQPQHF. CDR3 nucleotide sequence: TGTGCCTGGAGTGTGGTAGGGGGCAGGGCAAGCAATCAGCCCCAGCATTTT.

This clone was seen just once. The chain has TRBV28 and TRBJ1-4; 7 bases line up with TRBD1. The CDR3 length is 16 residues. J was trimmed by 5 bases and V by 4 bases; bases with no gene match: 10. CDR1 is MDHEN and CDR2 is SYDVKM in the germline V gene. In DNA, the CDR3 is TGTGCCAGCAGTTCACGACCGGGACAGATAAATGAAAAACTGTTTTTT. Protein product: CASSSRPGQINEKLFF.

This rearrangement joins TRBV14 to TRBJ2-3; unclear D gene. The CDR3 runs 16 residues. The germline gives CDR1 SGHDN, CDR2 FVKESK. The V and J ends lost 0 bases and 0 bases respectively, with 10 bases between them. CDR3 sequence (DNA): TGTGCCAGCAGCCAAGAAGCTCTCCGGAGCACAGATACGCAGTATTTT. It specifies CASSQEALRSTDTQYF.

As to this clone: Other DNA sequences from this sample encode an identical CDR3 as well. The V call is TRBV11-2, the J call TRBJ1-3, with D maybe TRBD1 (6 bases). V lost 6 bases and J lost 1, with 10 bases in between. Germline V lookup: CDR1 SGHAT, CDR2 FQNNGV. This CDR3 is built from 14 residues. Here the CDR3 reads CASSLTGSGNTIYF. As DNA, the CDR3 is TGTGCCAGCAGTCTAACAGGGTCTGGAAACACCATATATTTT.

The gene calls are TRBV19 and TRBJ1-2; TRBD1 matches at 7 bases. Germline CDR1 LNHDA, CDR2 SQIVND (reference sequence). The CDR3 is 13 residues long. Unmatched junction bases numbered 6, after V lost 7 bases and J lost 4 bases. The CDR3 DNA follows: TGTGCCAGTATAGGGGGACAGAGCTATGGCTACACCTTC. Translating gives CASIGGQSYGYTF. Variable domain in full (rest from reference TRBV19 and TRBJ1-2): DGGITQSPKYLFRKEGQNVTLSCEQNLNHDAMYWYRQDPGQGLRLIYYSQIVNDFQKGDIAEGYSVSREKKESFPLTVTSAQKNPTAFYLCASIGGQSYGYTFGSGTRLTVV.

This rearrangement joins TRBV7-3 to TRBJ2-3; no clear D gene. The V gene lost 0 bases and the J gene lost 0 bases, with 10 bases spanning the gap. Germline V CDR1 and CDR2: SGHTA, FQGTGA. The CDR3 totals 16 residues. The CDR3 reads CASSLTAAQSTDTQYF. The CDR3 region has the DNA TGTGCCAGCAGCTTAACGGCGGCACAAAGCACAGATACGCAGTATTTT.

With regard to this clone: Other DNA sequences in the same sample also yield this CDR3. The CDR3, as DNA: TGCGCCAGCAGCCGGGGGCAAGAGACCCAGTACTTC. Protein product: CASSRGQETQYF. The chain employs TRBV5-1 and TRBJ2-5; perhaps TRBD2 as D (6 bases). The CDR3 is made up of 12 amino acids. Looked up from germline, CDR1 is SGHRS and CDR2 is YFSETQ. Trimming took off 4 bases at V and 2 bases at J, with 6 bases between the two ends.